This TCR beta chain was observed in a study of cytomegalovirus exposure and HLA in healthy donors. Study information: One earlier analysis, a look at around 180 million T cells, found 117 million unique TCR beta sequences.

This clone was seen only once. Its antigen is currently unknown. The CDR3 has 18 amino acids. CDR1 and CDR2 from the germline V gene are SEHNR and FQNEAQ (reference sequence). The V and J ends lost 5 bases and 0 bases respectively, with 22 bases between them. The primer mix had 60 Vbeta and 13 Jbeta primers. Data came from immunoSEQ multiplex PCR; TCRdb stores just in-frame clones and leaves some out. The sample has around 99,000 clones; approximately 81% are singletons. Findings of the study overall: Among the sequence variants, a highly shared cluster was likely an artifact of sequencing. A list of around 150 TCR beta chains associated with cytomegalovirus was given. Most TCR sequences were uncommon, yet certain public TCRs appeared in many donors.

The TCR comes from a man aged 25-40 years in good health and CMV-seronegative. This chain connects TRBV7-9 to TRBJ2-5, with D maybe TRBD1 (6 bases). Source material: PBMCs. In DNA, the CDR3 is TGTGCCAGCAGCCACCCTAACAGGGCCACTAGGAACCAAGAGACCCAGTACTTC. This translates into CASSHPNRATRNQETQYF.